This T cell receptor (beta chain) stems from a study of Ad26.COV2.S vaccination and SARS-CoV-2 variants. Study results and limitations: Similar non-spike TCR breadth was observed in recipients of vaccine and of placebo.

The germline V gene has CDR1 SGHRS and CDR2 YFSETQ. The CDR3 extends over 13 amino acids. The ends were cut back, 6 bases at V and 8 bases at J, with 17 bases in the middle. Points on this clone: What it recognizes is unknown.

TCRdb's table, derived via immunoSEQ multiplex PCR, lists solely in-frame clones and lacks some. There are around 320,000 clones in the sample; 87% occur only once, and about 3.4% lies in the top ten. The sample's treatment: around 19 received Ad26.COV2.S at low or high dose, single or two shots; about 5 received placebo; per-sample allocation not given. The samples were gathered on day 63 after the first injection of vaccine or placebo. The source is a person aged 18-65 years who received the Ad26.COV2.S COVID-19 vaccine or a placebo. The chain links TRBV5-1 to TRBJ1-2; D perhaps matches TRBD1 (5 bases). This specimen consisted of peripheral blood, obtained in a trial of Ad26.COV2.S vaccine versus placebo. The DNA of the CDR3 is TGCGCCAGCATGGGGCGGAGGGACTCCGGCTACACCTTC. Translation: CASMGRRDSGYTF.